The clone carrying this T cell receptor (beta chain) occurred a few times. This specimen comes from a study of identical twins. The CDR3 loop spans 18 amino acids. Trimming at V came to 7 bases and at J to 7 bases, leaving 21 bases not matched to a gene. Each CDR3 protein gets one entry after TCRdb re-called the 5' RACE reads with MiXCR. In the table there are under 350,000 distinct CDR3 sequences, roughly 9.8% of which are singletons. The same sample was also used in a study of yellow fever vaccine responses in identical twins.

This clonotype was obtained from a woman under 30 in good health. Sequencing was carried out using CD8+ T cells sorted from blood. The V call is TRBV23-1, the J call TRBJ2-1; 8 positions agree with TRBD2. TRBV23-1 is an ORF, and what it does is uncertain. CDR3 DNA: TGCGCCAGCATTTTAAAGGGTCGATTCACTAGCGGACAGAATGAGCAGTTCTTC. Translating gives CASILKGRFTSGQNEQFF.